These 19 T cell receptor beta chains came from one sample sequenced in a study of blood T cell repertoires in COVID-19. The assay was immunoSEQ multiplex PCR, and TCRdb's table has in-frame clones only and misses some. Counted here are about 300,000 clones, around 92% occurring once; the ten biggest clones make up less than 3.5%. Material for sequencing was PBMCs or T cells enriched from blood (not recorded which). These receptors were taken from a woman between 50 and 59 years old who had been exposed to COVID-19.

This chain links TRBV29-1 with TRBJ2-3, with 9 bases fitting TRBD2. The CDR3 extends over 14 amino acids. The germline gives CDR1 SQVTM, CDR2 ANQGSEA. Trimming removed 7 bases from V and 6 bases from J; junction bases left unmatched: 11. CDR3 DNA sequence: TGCAGCGGGCAGACTAGCGGAATGTCTGATACGCAGTATTTT. Translating gives CSGQTSGMSDTQYF.

The chain couples TRBV9 to TRBJ1-4; 8 bases match TRBD1. Germline V gene sequence: CDR1 SGDLS, CDR2 YYNGEE. This CDR3 contains 17 residues. Trimming took 3 bases from V and 0 from J; bases not matched to a gene: 7. CDR3 sequence: CASSAGQGGTTNEKLFF. CDR3 nucleotides: TGTGCCAGCAGCGCCGGACAGGGAGGCACAACTAATGAAAAACTGTTTTTT.

V and J are TRBV18 and TRBJ1-6; a weak D match, TRBD1 (6 bases). V lost 3 bases, J lost 7 bases, and 10 bases lay in between. The CDR3 is made up of 14 amino acids. Germline CDR1 KGHSH, CDR2 LQKENI. CDR3 region: CASSPRDTNSPLHF. The CDR3 DNA is TGTGCCAGCTCACCTCGGGACACCAATTCACCCCTCCACTTT. Based on the CDR3 plus reference TRBV18 and TRBJ1-6, the full variable domain is NAGVMQNPRHLVRRRGQEARLRCSPMKGHSHVYWYRQLPEEGLKFMVYLQKENIIDESGMPKERFSAEFPKEGPSILRIQQVVRGDSAAYFCASSPRDTNSPLHFGNGTRLTVT.

The J gene is TRBJ2-1, the V gene TRBV4-1; TRBD1 aligns across 7 bases. Germline V lookup: CDR1 MGHRA, CDR2 YSYEKL. There are 13 residues in the CDR3. Germline trimming cut 6 bases from V and 10 bases from J; bases unmatched to any gene: 9. CDR3: CASRVTGLSEQFF. CDR3 in DNA: TGCGCCAGCAGAGTGACAGGGCTGAGCGAGCAGTTCTTC.

V gene TRBV18 combines with J gene TRBJ2-4; D ambiguous. The CDR3 is made up of 14 amino acids. V was shortened by 0 bases and J by 2 bases, with 5 bases between the two germline ends. CDR1 and CDR2 (germline): KGHSH, LQKENI. Here the CDR3 reads CASSPPSTKNIQYF. The CDR3 DNA reads as TGTGCCAGCTCACCACCGAGTACCAAAAACATTCAGTACTTC.

The J gene is TRBJ2-7, the V gene TRBV30, with D perhaps matching TRBD2 (6 bases). V lost 5 bases and J lost 7, with 21 bases in between. Germline V gene sequence: CDR1 GTSNPN, CDR2 SVGIG (reference sequence). This CDR3 has 14 residues. As DNA, the CDR3 is TGTGCCTGGTCCGGGGGAGCAGGGCCCGTTGAGCAGTACTTC. Encoded protein: CAWSGGAGPVEQYF.

J is TRBJ1-3 and V is TRBV30; maybe TRBD1 (5 bases). Germline CDR1 and CDR2: GTSNPN and SVGIG (reference sequence). This CDR3 is 15 amino acids long. Trimming cost V 0 bases and J 6 bases, with 15 bases left between them. CDR3 DNA: TGTGCCTGGAGTGTTACAGGTCGACTTCTAAACACCATATATTTT. Translation: CAWSVTGRLLNTIYF.

The chain is built from TRBV7-8 and TRBJ1-1; TRBD1 matches 9 bases. This CDR3 is 15 amino acids long. Germline V gene lookup returns CDR1 SGHVS and CDR2 FQNEAQ. J lost 5 bases, V lost 2 bases, and 6 bases had no gene match. CDR3 coding DNA: TGTGCCAGCAGCTTAACGGGGACAGGGTTAACTGAAGCTTTCTTT. Its translation: CASSLTGTGLTEAFF. The full variable domain, completed using reference TRBV7-8 and TRBJ1-1, is GAGVSQSPRYKVAKRGQDVALRCDPISGHVSLFWYQQALGQGPEFLTYFQNEAQLDKSGLPSDRFFAERPEGSVSTLKIQRTQQEDSAVYLCASSLTGTGLTEAFFGQGTRLTVV.

This clone appeared a single time. The chain combines TRBV19 with TRBJ2-7; D is perhaps TRBD2 (6 bases). This CDR3 contains 14 residues. Germline CDR1 is LNHDA and CDR2 is SQIVND (reference sequence). V lost 6 bases, J lost 4 bases, and 16 bases lay in between. CDR3 amino acids: CASRGLQDSYEQYF. CDR3 coding DNA: TGTGCCAGTAGGGGACTCCAGGACTCATACGAGCAGTACTTC.

The chain employs TRBV2 and TRBJ2-7, with 8 nucleotides matching TRBD1. The CDR3 loop spans 14 amino acids. V was pared by 8 bases and J by 0 bases, with 6 bases of the junction left unmatched. Germline assignment: CDR1 SNHLY and CDR2 FYNNEI. The CDR3 sequence is CASRRTGSSYEQYF. For the CDR3, the DNA is TGTGCCAGCCGAAGGACAGGGAGCTCCTACGAGCAGTACTTC.

This chain links TRBV5-1 with TRBJ1-1; TRBD1 aligns across 7 bases. The junction had 7 bases not matched to a gene; V was cut back by 0 bases and J by 5 bases. Germline V gene lookup returns CDR1 SGHRS and CDR2 YFSETQ. This CDR3 is 15 amino acids long. CDR3 protein: CASSLAGQGETEAFF. The CDR3 nucleotides read TGCGCCAGCAGCTTGGCGGGGCAGGGGGAGACTGAAGCTTTCTTT.

The chain combines TRBV5-1 with TRBJ2-1; 13 nucleotides line up with TRBD2. The CDR3 has 18 amino acids. CDR1 is SGHRS and CDR2 is YFSETQ in the germline V gene. Trimming removed 0 bases from V and 5 bases from J; junction bases left unmatched: 8. The CDR3 DNA sequence: TGCGCCAGCAGCTTGGGACTAGCGGGGGGAAAAAGAGACAATGAGCAGTTCTTC. Translating it yields CASSLGLAGGKRDNEQFF.

The V and J genes are TRBV19 and TRBJ1-5; D might be TRBD1 (5 bases). Germline CDR1 LNHDA, CDR2 SQIVND (reference sequence). The CDR3 is 14 residues long. V was shortened by 5 bases and J by 0 bases, with 8 bases between the two germline ends. The CDR3 is CASSFRVSNQPQHF. The DNA for the CDR3 is TGTGCCAGTAGTTTCAGGGTTAGCAATCAGCCCCAGCATTTT.

The chain has TRBV4-1 and TRBJ1-6, with no clear D. Germline CDR1 MGHRA, CDR2 YSYEKL. The CDR3 is made up of 14 amino acids. Between the trimmed V and J ends, which lost 0 bases and 9 bases, there was a span of 9 bases. The CDR3 reads CASSQEVAGSPLHF. Here the CDR3 DNA reads TGCGCCAGCAGCCAAGAAGTCGCGGGTTCACCCCTCCACTTT.

This clone was detected a few times. This chain uses TRBV19 with TRBJ2-1; D is undetermined. This CDR3 has 14 amino acids. Between the trimmed V and J ends, which lost 3 bases and 6 bases, there was a span of 12 bases. The germline CDR1 and CDR2 sequences are LNHDA and SQIVND (reference sequence). CDR3 bases: TGTGCCAGTAGTATTCTCTCCCTGAGCAATGAGCAGTTCTTC. Residues: CASSILSLSNEQFF.

This chain links TRBV6-5 with TRBJ2-5, with 11 bases aligning to TRBD2. Germline-derived CDR1 and CDR2 are MNHEY and SVGAGI. This CDR3 is built from 16 residues. The V segment lost 2 bases and the J segment 5 bases; nucleotides outside the gene matches: 7. CDR3 protein: CASSYTIAGGRETQYF. The CDR3 region has the DNA TGTGCCAGCAGTTACACCATAGCGGGGGGGCGGGAGACCCAGTACTTC.

The V call is TRBV7-2, the J call TRBJ2-7, with D possibly matching TRBD2 (6 bases). V was shortened by 4 bases and J by 11 bases, with 15 bases between the two germline ends. This CDR3 is 12 amino acids long. Germline CDR1 reads SGHTA; CDR2 reads FQGNSA. CDR3 loop: CASSSLSEREYF. The CDR3 nucleotides are TGTGCCAGCAGCTCCCTATCCGAGCGGGAGTACTTC.

The J gene is TRBJ2-1, the V gene TRBV2; weak D call: TRBD2 (9 bases). Germline V lookup: CDR1 SNHLY, CDR2 FYNNEI. Trimming removed 5 bases from V and 7 bases from J, with 21 bases in between. The CDR3 totals 16 residues. DNA of the CDR3: TGTGCCAGCAGTATGGCAGGGGGCGGGAGGGGTAATGAGCAGTTCTTC. It codes for CASSMAGGGRGNEQFF.

The rearrangement uses TRBV27 and TRBJ1-1, with a possible D match to TRBD1 (5 bases). The CDR3 sequence is 12 residues long. The V end was cut by 0 bases, the J end by 9 bases, with 8 bases between. The germline V gene has CDR1 MNHEY and CDR2 SMNVEV (reference sequence). This CDR3 reads CASSLSQGKAFF. The CDR3 DNA follows: TGTGCCAGCAGTTTATCGCAGGGTAAAGCTTTCTTT.